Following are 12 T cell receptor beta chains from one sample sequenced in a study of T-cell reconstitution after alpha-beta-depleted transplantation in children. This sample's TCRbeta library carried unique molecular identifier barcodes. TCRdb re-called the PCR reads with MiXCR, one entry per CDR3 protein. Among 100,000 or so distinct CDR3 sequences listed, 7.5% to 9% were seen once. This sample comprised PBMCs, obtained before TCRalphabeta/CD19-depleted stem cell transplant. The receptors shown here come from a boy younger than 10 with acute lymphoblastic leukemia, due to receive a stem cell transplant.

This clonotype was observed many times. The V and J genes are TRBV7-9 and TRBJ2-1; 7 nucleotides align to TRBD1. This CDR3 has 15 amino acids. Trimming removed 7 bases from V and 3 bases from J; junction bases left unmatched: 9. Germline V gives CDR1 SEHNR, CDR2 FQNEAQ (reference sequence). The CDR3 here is CASTVVGGGYNEQFF. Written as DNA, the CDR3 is TGTGCCAGCACCGTAGTAGGGGGCGGCTACAATGAGCAGTTCTTC. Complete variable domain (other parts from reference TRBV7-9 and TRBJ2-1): DTGVSQNPRHKITKRGQNVTFRCDPISEHNRLYWYRQTLGQGPEFLTYFQNEAQLEKSRLLSDRFSAERPKGSFSTLEIQRTEQGDSAMYLCASTVVGGGYNEQFFGPGTRLTVL.

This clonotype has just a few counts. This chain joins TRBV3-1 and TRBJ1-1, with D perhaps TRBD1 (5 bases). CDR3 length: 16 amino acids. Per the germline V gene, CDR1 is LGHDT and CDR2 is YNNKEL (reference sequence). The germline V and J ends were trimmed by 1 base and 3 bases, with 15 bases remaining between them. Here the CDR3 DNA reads TGTGCCAGCAGCCAAGTTCGGGGCCCTAGGGACACTGAAGCTTTCTTT. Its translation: CASSQVRGPRDTEAFF.

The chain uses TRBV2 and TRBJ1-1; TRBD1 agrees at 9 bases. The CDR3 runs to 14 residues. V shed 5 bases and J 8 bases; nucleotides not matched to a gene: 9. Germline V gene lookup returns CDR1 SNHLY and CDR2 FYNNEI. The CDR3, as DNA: TGTGCCAGCAGTCCGGGACAGGGCCTCTCCGAAGCTTTCTTT. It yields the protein CASSPGQGLSEAFF.

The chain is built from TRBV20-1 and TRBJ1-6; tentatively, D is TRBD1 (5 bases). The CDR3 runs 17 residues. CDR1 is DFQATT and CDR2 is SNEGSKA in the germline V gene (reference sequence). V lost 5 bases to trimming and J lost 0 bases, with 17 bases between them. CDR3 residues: CSAGPGTPSSYNSPLHF. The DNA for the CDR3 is TGCAGTGCTGGCCCCGGGACCCCGAGCTCCTATAATTCACCCCTCCACTTT.

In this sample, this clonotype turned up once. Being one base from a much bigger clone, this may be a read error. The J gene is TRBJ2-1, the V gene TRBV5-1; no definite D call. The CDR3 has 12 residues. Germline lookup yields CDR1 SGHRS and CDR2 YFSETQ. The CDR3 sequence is CGSSLSRIEQFF. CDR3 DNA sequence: TGCGGCAGCAGCTTGTCACGCATTGAGCAGTTCTTC.

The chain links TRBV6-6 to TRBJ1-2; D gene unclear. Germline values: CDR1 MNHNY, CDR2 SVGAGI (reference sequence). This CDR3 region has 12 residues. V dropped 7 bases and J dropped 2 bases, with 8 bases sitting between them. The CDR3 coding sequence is TGTGCCAGCACTCTAAGAAACTATGGCTACACCTTC. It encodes CASTLRNYGYTF.

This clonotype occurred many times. The CDR3, as DNA: TGTGCCAGCAGCCCTTTAGGGACAGGGGGCCACGAGCAGTACTTC. This translates into CASSPLGTGGHEQYF. V gene TRBV12-3 or TRBV12-4 combines with J gene TRBJ2-7, with 12 bases fitting TRBD1. V lost 6 bases, J lost 5 bases, and 8 bases stayed unmatched. This CDR3 has 15 amino acids.

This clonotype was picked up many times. The CDR3 sequence: CSAISGGSYNEQFF. CDR3 nucleotide sequence: TGCAGTGCTATAAGCGGGGGGTCCTACAATGAGCAGTTCTTC. This chain uses TRBV20-1 with TRBJ2-1; 9 bases are a match to TRBD2. The length of the CDR3 is 14 residues. The germline V gene has CDR1 DFQATT and CDR2 SNEGSKA (reference sequence). The V gene end was trimmed by 4 bases and the J gene end by 1 base; junction bases not matched to a gene: 2.

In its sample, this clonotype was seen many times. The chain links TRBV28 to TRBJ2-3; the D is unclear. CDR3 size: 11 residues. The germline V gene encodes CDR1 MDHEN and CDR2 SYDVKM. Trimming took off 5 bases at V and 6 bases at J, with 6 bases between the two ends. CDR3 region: CASSEWDTQYF. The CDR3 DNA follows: TGTGCCAGCAGTGAGTGGGATACGCAGTATTTT.

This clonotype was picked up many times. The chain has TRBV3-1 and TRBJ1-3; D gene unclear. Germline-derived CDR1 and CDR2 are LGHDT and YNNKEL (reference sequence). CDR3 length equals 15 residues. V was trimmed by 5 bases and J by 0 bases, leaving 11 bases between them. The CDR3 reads CASSSSLTSGNTIYF. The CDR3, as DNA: TGTGCCAGCAGCTCCAGCTTAACCTCTGGAAACACCATATATTTT.

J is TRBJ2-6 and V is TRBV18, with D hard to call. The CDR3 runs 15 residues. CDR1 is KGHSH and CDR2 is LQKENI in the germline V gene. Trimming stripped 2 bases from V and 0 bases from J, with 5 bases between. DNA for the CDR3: TGTGCCAGCTCACCATGGAGCTCTGGGGCCAACGTCCTGACTTTC. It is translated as CASSPWSSGANVLTF.

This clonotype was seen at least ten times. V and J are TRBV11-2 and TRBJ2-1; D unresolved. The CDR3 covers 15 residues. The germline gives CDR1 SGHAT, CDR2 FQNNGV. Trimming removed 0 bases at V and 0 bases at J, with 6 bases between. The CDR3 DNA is TGTGCCAGCAGCTTAGATTTTAGCTCCTACAATGAGCAGTTCTTC. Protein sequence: CASSLDFSSYNEQFF.